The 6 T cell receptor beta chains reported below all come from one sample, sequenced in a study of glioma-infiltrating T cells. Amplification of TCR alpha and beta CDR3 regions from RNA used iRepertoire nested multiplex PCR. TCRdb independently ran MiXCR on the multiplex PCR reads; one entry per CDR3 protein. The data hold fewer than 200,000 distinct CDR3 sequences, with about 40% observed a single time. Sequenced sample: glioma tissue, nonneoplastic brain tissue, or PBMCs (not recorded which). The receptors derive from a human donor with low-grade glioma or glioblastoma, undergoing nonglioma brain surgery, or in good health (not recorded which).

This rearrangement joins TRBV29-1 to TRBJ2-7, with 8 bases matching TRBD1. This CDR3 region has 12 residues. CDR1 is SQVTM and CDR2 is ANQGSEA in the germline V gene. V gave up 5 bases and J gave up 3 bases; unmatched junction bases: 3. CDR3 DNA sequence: TGCAGCGTTCGGACAGGGAACTACGAGCAGTACTTC. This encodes CSVRTGNYEQYF.

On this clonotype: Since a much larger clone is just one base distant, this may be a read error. The DNA for the CDR3 is TGTGCCAGCAGTGAGGGCGGGAGGGCCGGTGAGCAGTACTTC. Protein product: CASSEGGRAGEQYF. V and J are TRBV28 and TRBJ2-7; the match to TRBD2 covers 9 bases. CDR3 length: 14 amino acids. J lost 7 bases, V lost 5 bases, and 9 bases had no gene match. Germline CDR1 reads MDHEN; CDR2 reads SYDVKM.

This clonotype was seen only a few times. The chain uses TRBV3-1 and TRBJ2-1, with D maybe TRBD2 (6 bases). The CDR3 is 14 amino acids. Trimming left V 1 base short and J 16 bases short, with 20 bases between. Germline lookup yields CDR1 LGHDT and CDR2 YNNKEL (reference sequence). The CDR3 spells CASSQGNLGQAGFF. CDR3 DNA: TGTGCCAGCAGCCAAGGAAATTTGGGCCAAGCGGGCTTCTTC.

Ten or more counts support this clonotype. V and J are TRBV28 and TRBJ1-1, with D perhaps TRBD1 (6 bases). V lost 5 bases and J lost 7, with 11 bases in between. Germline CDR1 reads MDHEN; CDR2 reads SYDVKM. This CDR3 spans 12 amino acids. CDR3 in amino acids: CASSLRGGEAFF. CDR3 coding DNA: TGTGCCAGCAGTCTCAGGGGTGGTGAAGCTTTCTTT. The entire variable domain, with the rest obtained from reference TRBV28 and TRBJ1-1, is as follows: DVKVTQSSRYLVKRTGEKVFLECVQDMDHENMFWYRQDPGLGLRLIYFSYDVKMKEKGDIPEGYSVSREKKERFSLILESASTNQTSMYLCASSLRGGEAFFGQGTRLTVV.

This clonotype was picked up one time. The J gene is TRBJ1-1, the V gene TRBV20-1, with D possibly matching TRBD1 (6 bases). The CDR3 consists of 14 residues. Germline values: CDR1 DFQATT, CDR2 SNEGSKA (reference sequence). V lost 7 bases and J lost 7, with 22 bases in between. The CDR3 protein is CSGKVSGVGNEAFF. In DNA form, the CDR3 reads TGCAGTGGTAAAGTCTCAGGGGTGGGGAATGAAGCTTTCTTT.

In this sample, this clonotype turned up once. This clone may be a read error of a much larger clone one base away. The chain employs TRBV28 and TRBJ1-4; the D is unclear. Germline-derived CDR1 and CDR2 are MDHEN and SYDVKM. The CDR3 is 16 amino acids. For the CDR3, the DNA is TGTGCCAGCAGATTCGCCTGGGGAGAAACTAGTGAAAAACTGTTTTTT. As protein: CASRFAWGETSEKLFF.